These 13 T cell receptor beta chains were all obtained from the same sample, sequenced in a study of blood T cells in healthy people across ages. Alongside a J-beta primer mix, a sample-barcoded 5' primer served in a second PCR lasting about 7 to 11 cycles. From the 5' RACE reads, TCRdb called clonotypes with MiXCR, one entry per CDR3 protein. In the table there are some 710,000 distinct CDR3 sequences, about 46% of which are singletons. Sequenced sample: blood. The source is an elderly man in good health.

This sequence joins TRBV20-1 and TRBJ2-3, with a tentative D call TRBD2 (6 bases). Germline assignment: CDR1 DFQATT and CDR2 SNEGSKA (reference sequence). CDR3 length: 18 residues. V dropped 2 bases and J dropped 2 bases, with 23 bases sitting between them. The CDR3 sequence is CSARPPRLSGHTTDTQYF. CDR3 nucleotide sequence: TGCAGTGCTAGACCCCCTCGGCTTAGCGGCCATACCACAGATACGCAGTATTTT.

The V and J genes are TRBV20-1 and TRBJ2-1, with 7 bases fitting TRBD2. This CDR3 has 12 amino acids. V was clipped by 3 bases and J by 13 bases; unmatched bases: 9. CDR1 is DFQATT and CDR2 is SNEGSKA in the germline V gene (reference sequence). CDR3 loop: CSASGARETQFF. CDR3 bases: TGCAGTGCTAGCGGGGCGCGGGAGACCCAGTTCTTC.

This clonotype occurred once. Relative to the germline gene, one junction end is altered; a read error may explain this. The rearrangement uses TRBV12-3 or TRBV12-4 and TRBJ1-3; D remains unclear. The CDR3 runs 16 residues. The CDR3: CARSLGIGWPGNTIYF. Here the CDR3 DNA reads TGTGCCCGCAGTTTGGGTATAGGGTGGCCTGGAAACACCATATATTTT.

V and J are TRBV28 and TRBJ2-1; D may correspond to TRBD1 or TRBD2 (5 bases each). Trimming took off 2 bases at V and 8 bases at J, with 13 bases between the two ends. CDR1 is MDHEN and CDR2 is SYDVKM in the germline V gene. This CDR3 is 14 amino acids long. CDR3 region: CASSLGGGPHEQFF. CDR3 DNA: TGTGCCAGCAGTTTAGGGGGTGGGCCACATGAGCAGTTCTTC.

This clonotype has a count of ten or more. A much larger clone sits a single nucleotide away, making a read error possible. J is TRBJ1-5 and V is TRBV10-3, with D possibly being TRBD1 (5 bases). Germline CDR1 is ENHRY and CDR2 is SYGVKD. This CDR3 has 16 residues. V lost 10 bases to trimming and J lost 2 bases, with 21 bases between them. CDR3 bases: TGTGCCACTTCCTATGGTGGGGGGAGCGGCAATCAGCCCCAGCATTTT. It is translated as CATSYGGGSGNQPQHF.

This clonotype was detected ten times or more. The chain couples TRBV5-1 to TRBJ2-5, with unresolved D. The CDR3 is made up of 14 amino acids. V lost 0 bases and J lost 11, with 17 bases in between. CDR1 is SGHRS and CDR2 is YFSETQ in the germline V gene. This CDR3 reads CASSLDNPGDPQYF. CDR3 DNA sequence: TGCGCCAGCAGCTTGGACAATCCGGGCGACCCTCAGTACTTC.

This clonotype showed up just a few times. CDR3 protein: CASSDSGSTGELFF. CDR3 nucleotide sequence: TGCGCCAGCAGTGATAGCGGGAGCACCGGGGAGCTGTTTTTT. V gene TRBV10-1 combines with J gene TRBJ2-2; 9 bases align to TRBD2. The CDR3 spans 14 residues. From germline, CDR1 is WNHNN and CDR2 SYGVQD (reference sequence). V shed 3 bases, J shed 4 bases, and the junction held 0 bases outside the gene matches.

V gene TRBV5-8 combines with J gene TRBJ2-1; either TRBD1 or TRBD2 may fit D (5 bases each). The CDR3 is 15 residues long. The V end was cut by 6 bases, the J end by 3 bases, with 16 bases between. Looked up from germline, CDR1 is SGHTS and CDR2 is YDEGEE. In nucleotides, the CDR3 is TGTGCCAGCACCCTCAGGGCGGGTCTCTACAATGAGCAGTTCTTC. It codes for CASTLRAGLYNEQFF.

As concerns this clonotype: Here the CDR3 omits its conserved ending phenylalanine or tryptophan, so a read error is the likely source. The chain recombines TRBV7-9 with TRBJ2-3; D perhaps matches TRBD2 (5 bases). The CDR3 loop spans 16 amino acids. Germline V gives CDR1 SEHNR, CDR2 FQNEAQ (reference sequence). Trimming took off 1 base at V and 2 bases at J, with 13 bases between the two ends. In DNA, the CDR3 is TGTGCCAGCAGCTTAGGAGGTGGGAGTTTCACAGATACGCAGTATTTG. The encoded protein is CASSLGGGSFTDTQYL.

This clonotype appeared a few times. The rearrangement links TRBV12-3 or TRBV12-4 to TRBJ2-7, with TRBD2 identical over 10 bases. With 6 bases clipped from V and 2 bases from J, the junction kept 16 bases outside the gene matches. The CDR3 extends over 18 amino acids. In DNA, the CDR3 is TGTGCCAGCAGCCTTAGGTGGGGGGCCCTAGCGGGGGCCTACGAGCAGTACTTC. Protein: CASSLRWGALAGAYEQYF.

The chain joins TRBV25-1 to TRBJ2-1; possible D gene TRBD2, 6 bases. Trimming pared 4 bases from V and 1 base from J, leaving 14 bases between. Germline V gives CDR1 MGHDK, CDR2 SYGVNS. The CDR3 is 16 residues long. The CDR3 loop reads CASSGGGSGSYNEQFF. CDR3 bases: TGTGCCAGCAGTGGGGGAGGAAGCGGGTCCTACAATGAGCAGTTCTTC.

The rearrangement uses TRBV6-5 and TRBJ2-2; TRBD2 might be the D (5 bases). CDR3 length equals 16 residues. CDR1 is MNHEY, CDR2 SVGAGI, per germline. V shed 0 bases and J shed 0 bases, with 8 bases lying between them. CDR3 in DNA: TGTGCCAGCAGTTACTCAGAACTAGCGAACACCGGGGAGCTGTTTTTT. This encodes CASSYSELANTGELFF.

This clonotype has just a few counts. This chain uses TRBV12-3 or TRBV12-4 with TRBJ2-1, with D uncertain. The CDR3 sequence is 10 residues long. V lost 6 bases and J lost 12, with 9 bases in between. The CDR3 region has the DNA TGTGCCAGCAGCGCCCAAGGGCAGTTCTTC. It codes for CASSAQGQFF.